This T cell receptor (beta chain) came from a study of CD8+CD57+ T cells in acquired aplastic anemia. Overall study findings and caveats: It was found that about 31 CD8+ CDR3 sequences were shared between patients and controls.

The patients chosen for sequencing had shown expansion of CD8+CD57+ cells (detected by flow cytometry). The CDR3 contains 15 residues. The germline gives CDR1 SGHTA, CDR2 FQGNSA. The ends lost 5 bases at V and 7 bases at J; junction bases unmatched: 7. Both TCR beta VDJ combination and CDR3 sequence profiling were carried out. Genomic DNA was the template for this profiling. TCRdb called the reads again in MiXCR, with one record for every CDR3 protein. The table has about 200,000 distinct CDR3 sequences, approximately 65% seen once. Concerning this clonotype itself: As yet, its antigen is unknown.

This chain joins TRBV7-2 and TRBJ1-6; TRBD1 matches 8 bases. The sample taken for sequencing was sorted CD4+, CD8+, or CD8+CD57+ T cells (not recorded which) from PBMCs. The origin of this receptor is a human donor with aplastic anemia. The CDR3 region has the DNA TGTGCCAGCAGCGCCCCGAGACAGGGGAATTCACCCCTCCACTTT. Amino acid sequence: CASSAPRQGNSPLHF.